The subject of this entry is one T cell receptor (beta chain). Its target is unknown. This specimen belongs to a study of blood T cells in healthy people across ages. Study-wide results and limits: When set beside aged donors, long-lived donors presented more naive CD4+ cells and higher diversity. With unsorted PBMCs, a conclusive comparison of naive versus antigen-experienced cells was not possible.

With V trimmed by 5 bases and J by 9 bases, 7 bases remained unmatched. In germline, CDR1 is SGHRS, CDR2 YFSETQ. The CDR3 length is 15 residues. Combining a sample-barcoded 5' primer with a J-beta primer mix, a second PCR ran for about 7 to 11 cycles. A template-switch adaptor that had 12 random nucleotides put a tag on each cDNA molecule. Per-sample output comprised a minimum of 3 million paired-end reads containing CDR3. TCRdb redid the calling of the 5' RACE reads with MiXCR, one entry per CDR3 protein. The table lists approximately 670,000 distinct CDR3 sequences, roughly 43% of them singletons, with about 32% in the top ten.

This sequence joins TRBV5-1 and TRBJ2-1; TRBD2 aligns across 14 bases. The receptor's source is a man older than 75 in good health. Sequences were obtained from blood. CDR3 bases: TGCGCCAGCAGGCTGAGACTAGCGGGAGGGGCTGAGCAGTTCTTC. Its translation is CASRLRLAGGAEQFF.